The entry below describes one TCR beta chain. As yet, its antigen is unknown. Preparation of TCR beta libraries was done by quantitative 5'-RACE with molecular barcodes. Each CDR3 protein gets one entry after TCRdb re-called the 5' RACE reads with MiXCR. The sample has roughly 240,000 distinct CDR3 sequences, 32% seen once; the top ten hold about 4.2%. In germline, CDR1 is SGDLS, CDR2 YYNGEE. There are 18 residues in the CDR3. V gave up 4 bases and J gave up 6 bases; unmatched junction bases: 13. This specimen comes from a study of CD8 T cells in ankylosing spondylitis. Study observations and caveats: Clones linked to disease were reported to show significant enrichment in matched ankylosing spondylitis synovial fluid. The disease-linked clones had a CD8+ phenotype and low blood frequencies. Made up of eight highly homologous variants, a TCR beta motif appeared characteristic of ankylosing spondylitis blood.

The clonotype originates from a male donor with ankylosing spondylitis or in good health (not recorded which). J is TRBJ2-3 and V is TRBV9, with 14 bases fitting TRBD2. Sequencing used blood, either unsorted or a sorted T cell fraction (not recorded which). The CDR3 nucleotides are TGTGCCAGCAGCCCTAGTCACCGACTAGCGGGGGGGCGTGATACGCAGTATTTT. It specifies CASSPSHRLAGGRDTQYF. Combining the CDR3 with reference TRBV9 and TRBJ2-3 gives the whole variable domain DSGVTQTPKHLITATGQRVTLRCSPRSGDLSVYWYQQSLDQGLQFLIQYYNGEERAKGNILERFSAQQFPDLHSELNLSSLELGDSALYFCASSPSHRLAGGRDTQYFGPGTRLTVL.